The rows below give T cell receptor beta chains drawn from one sample of a study of a mutant IDH1 vaccine in newly diagnosed glioma. Assay: immunoSEQ multiplex PCR; the TCRdb copy retains only in-frame clones and omits some. The top ten clones hold about 9% of a sample with 35,000 to 40,000 clones, about 75% of them seen once. These receptors are not linked to any known antigen. This material consisted of PBMCs, taken from a glioma patient whose treatment included an IDH1 peptide vaccine. The receptors here all came from a man aged 40-50 years with glioma. Each CDR3 is given with its conserved first and last residue. The order of the fields is D gene, J gene, clone size, V gene, CDR3 protein, CDR3 DNA. A D gene is named only where the DNA matches it firmly. The size of a clone is reported for some rows only, either as once, few or many, or as a class for expanded clones.

>TRBD2|TRBJ2-1|once|TRBV30
CAWSPRTSGRPKHNEQFF
TGTGCCTGGAGTCCCCGGACTAGCGGGAGACCCAAGCACAATGAGCAGTTCTTC
>TRBD1|TRBJ1-4|.|TRBV5-8
CASSFGTGLPLRGKLFF
TGTGCCAGCAGCTTCGGGACAGGGCTACCGCTTAGGGGAAAACTGTTTTTT
>TRBD2|TRBJ2-3|.|TRBV5-6
CASSSGSGLARDTQYF
TGTGCCAGCAGCTCCGGTTCGGGACTAGCGAGAGATACGCAGTATTTT
>.|TRBJ2-2|.|TRBV30
CAWSVQGTGELFF
TGTGCCTGGAGTGTACAAGGCACCGGGGAGCTGTTTTTT
>.|TRBJ2-7|.|TRBV11-1
CASSLGRGTYEQYF
TGTGCCAGCAGCTTAGGCAGGGGAACCTACGAGCAGTACTTC
>.|TRBJ2-2|few|TRBV9
CASSEGWRTTDTGELFF
TGTGCCAGCAGCGAGGGGTGGCGGACTACGGACACCGGGGAGCTGTTTTTT
>TRBD1|TRBJ2-5|.|TRBV18
CASSPGTGKETQYF
TGTGCCAGCTCCCCCGGGACAGGGAAAGAGACCCAGTACTTC
>TRBD1|TRBJ1-2|.|TRBV4-1
CASSPTQGVRYRYGYTF
TGCGCCAGCAGCCCCACACAGGGGGTGCGGTATCGGTATGGCTACACCTTC
>TRBD2|TRBJ2-3|.|TRBV5-8
CASSLAGLAGETDTQYF
TGTGCCAGCAGCTTGGCGGGACTAGCGGGAGAAACAGATACGCAGTATTTT
>TRBD1|TRBJ2-3|.|TRBV6-1
CASSEGTGGADTQYF
TGTGCCAGCAGTGAGGGGACAGGGGGCGCAGATACGCAGTATTTT
>.|TRBJ2-1|medium-sized|TRBV5-1
CASSQTREQFF
TGCGCCAGCAGCCAGACCCGCGAGCAGTTCTTC
>.|TRBJ2-2|once|TRBV7-2
CASSLLTGAGELFF
TGTGCCAGCAGCTTACTCACTGGCGCCGGGGAGCTGTTTTTT
>.|TRBJ1-5|.|TRBV9
CASSAGVNQPQHF
TGTGCCAGCAGCGCGGGGGTTAATCAGCCCCAGCATTTT
>.|TRBJ1-1|.|TRBV6-5
CASMGEKETEAFF
TGTGCCAGCATGGGCGAAAAAGAGACTGAAGCTTTCTTT
>.|TRBJ1-2|.|TRBV5-6
CASSRKDRKNYGYTF
TGTGCCAGCAGCAGAAAGGACAGAAAAAACTATGGCTACACCTTC
>.|TRBJ1-2|.|TRBV19
CASSAGLSYGYTF
TGTGCCAGTAGTGCAGGACTTAGTTATGGCTACACCTTC
>TRBD2|TRBJ2-3|.|TRBV15
CATSREGLATDTQYF
TGTGCCACCAGCAGAGAGGGACTAGCCACAGATACGCAGTATTTT
>TRBD2|TRBJ2-2|many|TRBV6-4
CASSDGRATGELFF
TGTGCCAGCAGTGACGGGAGGGCCACCGGGGAGCTGTTTTTT
>.|TRBJ2-7|.|TRBV6-5
CASMASYEQYF
TGTGCCAGCATGGCGTCCTACGAGCAGTACTTC
>TRBD1|TRBJ1-5|.|TRBV7-6
CASSLGTGGWQGPQHF
TGTGCCAGCAGCTTAGGGACAGGGGGTTGGCAAGGGCCCCAGCATTTT